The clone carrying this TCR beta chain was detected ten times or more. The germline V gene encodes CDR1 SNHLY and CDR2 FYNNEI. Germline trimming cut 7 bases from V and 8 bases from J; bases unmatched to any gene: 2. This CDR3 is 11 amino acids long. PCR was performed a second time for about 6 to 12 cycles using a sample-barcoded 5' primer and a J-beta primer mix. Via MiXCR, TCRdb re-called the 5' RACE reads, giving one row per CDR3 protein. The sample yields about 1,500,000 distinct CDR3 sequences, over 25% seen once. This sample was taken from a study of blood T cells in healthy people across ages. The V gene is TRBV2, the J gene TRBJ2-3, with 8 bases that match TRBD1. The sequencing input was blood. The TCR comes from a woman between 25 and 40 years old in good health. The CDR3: CASNTGGTQYF. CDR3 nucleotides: TGTGCCAGCAATACAGGGGGTACGCAGTATTTT.